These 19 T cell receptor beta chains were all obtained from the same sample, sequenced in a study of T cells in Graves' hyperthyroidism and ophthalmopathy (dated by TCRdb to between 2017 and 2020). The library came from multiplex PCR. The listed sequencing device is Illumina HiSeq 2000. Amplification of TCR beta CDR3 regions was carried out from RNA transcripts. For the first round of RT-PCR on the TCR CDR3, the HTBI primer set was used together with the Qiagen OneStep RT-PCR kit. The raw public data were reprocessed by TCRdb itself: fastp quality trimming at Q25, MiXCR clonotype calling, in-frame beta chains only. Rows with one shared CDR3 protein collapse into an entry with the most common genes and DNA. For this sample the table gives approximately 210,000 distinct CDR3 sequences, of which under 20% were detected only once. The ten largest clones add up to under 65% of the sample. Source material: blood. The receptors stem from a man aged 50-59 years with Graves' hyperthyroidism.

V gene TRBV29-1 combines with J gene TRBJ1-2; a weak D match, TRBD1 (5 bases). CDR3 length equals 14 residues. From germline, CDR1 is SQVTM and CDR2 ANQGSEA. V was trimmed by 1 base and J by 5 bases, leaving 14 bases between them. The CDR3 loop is CSVEGGDSYYGYTF. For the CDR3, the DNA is TGCAGCGTTGAAGGTGGTGACAGCTATTATGGCTACACCTTC.

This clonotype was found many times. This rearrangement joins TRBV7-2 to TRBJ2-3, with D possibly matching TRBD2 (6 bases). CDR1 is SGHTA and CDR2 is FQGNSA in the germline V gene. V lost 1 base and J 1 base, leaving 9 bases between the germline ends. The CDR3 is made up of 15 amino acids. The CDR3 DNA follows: TGTGCCAGCAGCTTAGATTGGGGGGGCACAGATACGCAGTATTTT. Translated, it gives CASSLDWGGTDTQYF.

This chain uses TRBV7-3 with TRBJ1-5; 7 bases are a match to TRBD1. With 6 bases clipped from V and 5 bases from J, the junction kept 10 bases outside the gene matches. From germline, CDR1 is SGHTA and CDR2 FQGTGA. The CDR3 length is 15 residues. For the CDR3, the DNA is TGTGCCAGCAGAACTCGACAGGGAGTCCATCAGCCCCAGCATTTT. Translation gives CASRTRQGVHQPQHF.

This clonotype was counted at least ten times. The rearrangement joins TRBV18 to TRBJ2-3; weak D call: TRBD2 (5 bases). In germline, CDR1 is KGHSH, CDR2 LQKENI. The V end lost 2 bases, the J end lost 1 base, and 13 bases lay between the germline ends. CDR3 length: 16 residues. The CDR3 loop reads CASSPSSGLRTDTQYF. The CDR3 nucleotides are TGTGCCAGCTCACCATCTAGTGGACTTCGCACAGATACGCAGTATTTT.

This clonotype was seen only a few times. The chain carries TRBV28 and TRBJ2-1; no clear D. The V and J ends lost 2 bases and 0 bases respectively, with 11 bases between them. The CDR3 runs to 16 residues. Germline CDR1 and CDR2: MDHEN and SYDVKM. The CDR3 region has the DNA TGTGCCAGCAGTTTACTGGCAGCGAGCTCCTACAATGAGCAGTTCTTC. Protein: CASSLLAASSYNEQFF.

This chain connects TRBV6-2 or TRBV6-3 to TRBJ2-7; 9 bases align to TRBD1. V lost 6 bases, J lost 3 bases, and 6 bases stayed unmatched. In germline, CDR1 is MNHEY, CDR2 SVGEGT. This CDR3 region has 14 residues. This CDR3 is CASRSTGGSYEQYF. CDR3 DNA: TGTGCCAGCAGGTCCACAGGGGGCAGCTACGAGCAGTACTTC.

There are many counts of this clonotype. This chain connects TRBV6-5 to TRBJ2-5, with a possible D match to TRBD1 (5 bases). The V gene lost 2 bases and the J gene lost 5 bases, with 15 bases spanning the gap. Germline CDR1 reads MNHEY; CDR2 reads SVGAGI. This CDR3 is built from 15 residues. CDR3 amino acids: CASSYEGAHGETQYF. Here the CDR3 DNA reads TGTGCCAGCAGTTACGAAGGGGCGCATGGGGAGACCCAGTACTTC.

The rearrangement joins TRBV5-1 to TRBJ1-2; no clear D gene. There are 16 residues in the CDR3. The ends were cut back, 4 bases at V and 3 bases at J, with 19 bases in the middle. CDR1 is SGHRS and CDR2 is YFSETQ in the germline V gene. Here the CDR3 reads CASSLGGISVDYGYTF. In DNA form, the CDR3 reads TGCGCCAGCAGCCTCGGAGGTATCTCTGTAGACTATGGCTACACCTTC.

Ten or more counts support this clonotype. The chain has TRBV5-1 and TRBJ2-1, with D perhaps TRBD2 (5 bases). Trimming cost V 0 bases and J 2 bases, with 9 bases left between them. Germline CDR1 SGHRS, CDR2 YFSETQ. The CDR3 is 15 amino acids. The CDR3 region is CASSLDFGTYNEQFF. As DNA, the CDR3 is TGCGCCAGCAGCTTGGATTTCGGGACCTACAATGAGCAGTTCTTC.

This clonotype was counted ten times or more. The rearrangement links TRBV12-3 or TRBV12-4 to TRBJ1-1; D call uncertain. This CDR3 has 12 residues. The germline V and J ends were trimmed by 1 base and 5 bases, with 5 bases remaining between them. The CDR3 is CASSLGWTEAFF. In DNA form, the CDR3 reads TGTGCCAGCAGTTTAGGATGGACTGAAGCTTTCTTT.

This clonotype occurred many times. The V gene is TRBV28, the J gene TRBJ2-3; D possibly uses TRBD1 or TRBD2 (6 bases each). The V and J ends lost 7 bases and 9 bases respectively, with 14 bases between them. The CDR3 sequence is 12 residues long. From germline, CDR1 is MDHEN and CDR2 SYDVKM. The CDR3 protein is CASTPRGGTQYF. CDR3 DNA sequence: TGTGCCAGCACCCCCAGGGGAGGAACGCAGTATTTT. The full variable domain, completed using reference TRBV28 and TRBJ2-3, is DVKVTQSSRYLVKRTGEKVFLECVQDMDHENMFWYRQDPGLGLRLIYFSYDVKMKEKGDIPEGYSVSREKKERFSLILESASTNQTSMYLCASTPRGGTQYFGPGTRLTVL.

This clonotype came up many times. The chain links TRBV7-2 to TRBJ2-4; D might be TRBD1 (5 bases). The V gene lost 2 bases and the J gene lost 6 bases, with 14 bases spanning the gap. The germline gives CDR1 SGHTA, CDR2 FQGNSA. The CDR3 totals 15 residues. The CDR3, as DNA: TGTGCCAGCAGCTTACAGTCTAGGGGATCAAACATTCAGTACTTC. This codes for CASSLQSRGSNIQYF. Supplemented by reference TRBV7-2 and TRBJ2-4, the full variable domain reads GAGVSQSPSNKVTEKGKDVELRCDPISGHTALYWYRQSLGQGLEFLIYFQGNSAPDKSGLPSDRFSAERTGGSVSTLTIQRTQQEDSAVYLCASSLQSRGSNIQYFGAGTRLSVL.

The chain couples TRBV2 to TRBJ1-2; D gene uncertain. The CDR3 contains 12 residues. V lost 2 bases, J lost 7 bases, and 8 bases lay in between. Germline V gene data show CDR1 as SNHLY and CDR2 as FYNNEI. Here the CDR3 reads CASSEQLGGYTF. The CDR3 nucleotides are TGTGCCAGCAGTGAACAGCTGGGTGGCTACACCTTC.

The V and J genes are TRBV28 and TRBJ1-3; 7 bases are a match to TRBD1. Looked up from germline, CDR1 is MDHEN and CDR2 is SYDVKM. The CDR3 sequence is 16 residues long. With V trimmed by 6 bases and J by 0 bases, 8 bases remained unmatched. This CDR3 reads CASSRTGDPSGNTIYF. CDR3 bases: TGTGCCAGCAGCCGTACAGGGGACCCCTCTGGAAACACCATATATTTT. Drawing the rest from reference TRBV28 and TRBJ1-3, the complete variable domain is DVKVTQSSRYLVKRTGEKVFLECVQDMDHENMFWYRQDPGLGLRLIYFSYDVKMKEKGDIPEGYSVSREKKERFSLILESASTNQTSMYLCASSRTGDPSGNTIYFGEGSWLTVV.

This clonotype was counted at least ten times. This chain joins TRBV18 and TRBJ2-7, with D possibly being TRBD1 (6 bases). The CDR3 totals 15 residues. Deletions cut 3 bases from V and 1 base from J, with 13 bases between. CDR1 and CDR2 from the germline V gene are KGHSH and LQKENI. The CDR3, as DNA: TGTGCCAGCTCACCGGACAGCGTCGAGTCCTACGAGCAGTACTTC. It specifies CASSPDSVESYEQYF. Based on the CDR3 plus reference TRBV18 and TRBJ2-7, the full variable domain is NAGVMQNPRHLVRRRGQEARLRCSPMKGHSHVYWYRQLPEEGLKFMVYLQKENIIDESGMPKERFSAEFPKEGPSILRIQQVVRGDSAAYFCASSPDSVESYEQYFGPGTRLTVT.

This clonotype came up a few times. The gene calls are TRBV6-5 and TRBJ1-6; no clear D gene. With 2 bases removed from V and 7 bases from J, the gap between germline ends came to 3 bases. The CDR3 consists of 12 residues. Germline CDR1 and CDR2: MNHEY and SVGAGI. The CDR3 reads CASSYRNSPLHF. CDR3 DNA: TGTGCCAGCAGTTACCGAAATTCACCCCTCCACTTT.

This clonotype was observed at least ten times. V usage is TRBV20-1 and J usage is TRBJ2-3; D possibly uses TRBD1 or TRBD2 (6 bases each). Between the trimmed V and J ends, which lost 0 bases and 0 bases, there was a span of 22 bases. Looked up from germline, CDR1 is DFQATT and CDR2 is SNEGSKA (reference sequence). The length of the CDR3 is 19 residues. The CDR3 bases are TGCAGTGCTAGAGATATCTGGACAGCACAGGCGGGAAGCACAGATACGCAGTATTTT. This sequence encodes CSARDIWTAQAGSTDTQYF.

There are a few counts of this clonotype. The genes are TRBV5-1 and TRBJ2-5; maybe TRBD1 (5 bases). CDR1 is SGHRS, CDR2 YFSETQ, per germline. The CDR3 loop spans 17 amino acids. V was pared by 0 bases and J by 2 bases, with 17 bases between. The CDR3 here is CASSLVGWGTGQETQYF. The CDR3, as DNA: TGCGCCAGCAGCTTGGTTGGTTGGGGAACAGGACAAGAGACCCAGTACTTC.

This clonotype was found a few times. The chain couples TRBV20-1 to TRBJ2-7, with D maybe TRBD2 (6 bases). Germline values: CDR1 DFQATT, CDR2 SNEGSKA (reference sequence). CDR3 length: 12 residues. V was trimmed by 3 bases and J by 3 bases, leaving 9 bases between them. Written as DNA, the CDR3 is TGCAGTGCTAGGGCGGGGTTCTACGAGCAGTACTTC. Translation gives CSARAGFYEQYF.